The T cell receptor (beta chain) described here comes from a study of blood T cell repertoires in COVID-19. Germline assignment: CDR1 MNHEY and CDR2 SVGAGI. Trimming pared 0 bases from V and 6 bases from J, leaving 9 bases between. The CDR3 is 13 residues long. Per the original methods: Quantification of nucleated cells was approximated via reference gene primer amplification. Clones were sequenced by immunoSEQ multiplex PCR, and TCRdb holds only the in-frame ones, with some missing. V and J calls and clone size are given by that table; D and trimming were obtained from the DNA. The sample shows approximately 68,000 clones, around 86% of them seen only once.

The chain couples TRBV6-5 to TRBJ2-7, with a weak D call TRBD2 (7 bases). What was sequenced was peripheral blood. The TCR originated in a man aged 45-60 years with active COVID-19. The CDR3 sequence: CASSYSGGLEQYF. In DNA form, the CDR3 reads TGTGCCAGCAGTTACTCGGGGGGGCTCGAGCAGTACTTC.